These 8 T cell receptor beta chains originate from one sample sequenced in a study of blood T cell repertoires in COVID-19. Sequenced by immunoSEQ multiplex PCR; TCRdb stores in-frame clones only, minus some. The sample holds fewer than 200,000 clones, around 85% seen once. Material for sequencing was peripheral blood. The receptor set was obtained from a man between 60 and 75 years old who had recovered from COVID-19.

The chain carries TRBV5-4 and TRBJ2-5; a weak D match, TRBD2 (7 bases). CDR3 length: 15 amino acids. V lost 2 bases, J lost 7 bases, and 18 bases lay in between. Germline loops: CDR1 SGHNT, CDR2 YYREEE (reference sequence). CDR3 in amino acids: CASSFEGGGPGTQYF. The CDR3 nucleotides are TGTGCCAGCAGCTTTGAGGGGGGGGGCCCAGGGACCCAGTACTTC.

J is TRBJ2-4 and V is TRBV14, with TRBD2 as a possible D gene (6 bases). Looked up from germline, CDR1 is SGHDN and CDR2 is FVKESK. CDR3 length: 15 amino acids. The V end was cut by 2 bases, the J end by 3 bases, with 11 bases between. In nucleotides, the CDR3 is TGTGCCAGCAGCCAACTGGGGGGTGGCAAAAACATTCAGTACTTC. Residues: CASSQLGGGKNIQYF.

The table lists this clone with a count of one. The V call is TRBV15, the J call TRBJ2-2, with D possibly TRBD2 on 6 matching bases. The CDR3 spans 15 residues. Germline-derived CDR1 and CDR2 are LNHNV and YYDKDF (reference sequence). Deletions cut 3 bases from V and 5 bases from J, with 13 bases between. The DNA of the CDR3 is TGTGCCACCAGCAGCGGGGGAGTCGGAACCGGGGAGCTGTTTTTT. Translating it yields CATSSGGVGTGELFF.

The CDR3 is CASCDRGDNNQPQHF. Written as DNA, the CDR3 is TGTGCCAGTTGTGACAGGGGAGATAACAATCAGCCCCAGCATTTT. The chain combines TRBV5-5 with TRBJ1-5, with 8 bases aligning to TRBD1. Losses at the gene ends were 8 bases for V and 3 bases for J; bases not matched to a gene: 10. The CDR3 has 15 amino acids. Per germline, CDR1 SGHKS and CDR2 YYEKEE (reference sequence).

The V gene is TRBV6-1, the J gene TRBJ1-6; TRBD1 matches 9 bases. This CDR3 is built from 14 residues. Germline trimming cut 3 bases from V and 12 bases from J; bases unmatched to any gene: 6. Germline CDR1 is MNHNS and CDR2 is SASEGT. As DNA, the CDR3 is TGTGCCAGCAGTGATGGGACAGGGTATCTACCCCTCCACTTT. Its translation is CASSDGTGYLPLHF.

The chain couples TRBV25-1 to TRBJ1-5, with a weak D call TRBD1 (5 bases). Germline V CDR1 and CDR2: MGHDK, SYGVNS. The CDR3 has 13 amino acids. Trimming took 5 bases from V and 5 from J, leaving 10 bases between them. CDR3 nucleotide sequence: TGTGCCAGCAGTTCGGGGGGATATCAGCCCCAGCATTTT. It codes for CASSSGGYQPQHF.

With regard to this clone: The junction and the germline gene differ at one end; a read error may be behind it. The V and J genes are TRBV18 and TRBJ1-6; 10 bases map to TRBD1. The CDR3 has 19 amino acids. Germline CDR1 KGHSH, CDR2 LQKENI. The CDR3 DNA reads TGTGCCAGCCCACCACGTCCAAGCGGGACAGGGGAAGGAAATTCACCCCTCCACTTT. It encodes CASPPRPSGTGEGNSPLHF.

This clone ranks as medium-sized (0.01 to 0.1%). This CDR3 is CASSGTNGGELFF. The CDR3 DNA reads TGTGCCAGCAGTGGGACTAATGGCGGGGAGCTGTTTTTT. The rearrangement links TRBV2 to TRBJ2-2, with D maybe TRBD2 (6 bases). Germline CDR1 reads SNHLY; CDR2 reads FYNNEI. This CDR3 comprises 13 residues. Trimming shortened V by 4 bases and J by 7 bases, and 10 bases separated the two germline ends.